The next 20 T cell receptor beta chains were all read from a single sample in a study of blood T cell repertoires in COVID-19 (dated by TCRdb to 2018 to 2021). Receptors were amplified or captured by the immunoSEQ multiplex PCR assay. TCRdb mirrors the immuneACCESS table, restricted to in-frame sequences. Some clones are absent from its copies; in checked studies, under half trace to an unresolved V gene, and the reason for the others is unknown. The sample yields 120,000 to 150,000 clones; more than 75% were counted once. About 6% of the sample is held by the ten biggest clonotypes. Specimen: peripheral blood. The receptors derive from a man older than 75 with acute or convalescent COVID-19.

This clone was recorded only once. V usage is TRBV18 and J usage is TRBJ1-2; 7 bases are a match to TRBD1. V shed 5 bases and J 7 bases; nucleotides not matched to a gene: 4. From germline, CDR1 is KGHSH and CDR2 LQKENI. CDR3 length: 12 residues. The CDR3 spells CASSETGFGYTF. The CDR3 DNA sequence: TGTGCCAGCTCAGAGACAGGGTTTGGCTACACCTTC.

Only a few counts were recorded for this clone. This chain joins TRBV30 and TRBJ1-1; D is unclear. Trimming took off 5 bases at V and 2 bases at J, with 6 bases between the two ends. Germline V gene sequence: CDR1 GTSNPN, CDR2 SVGIG (reference sequence). The CDR3 totals 11 residues. The CDR3 DNA reads TGTGCCTGGGGTCGTAACACTGAAGCTTTCTTT. Encoded protein: CAWGRNTEAFF.

The chain is built from TRBV2 and TRBJ2-7; the D gene is possibly TRBD1 (5 bases). CDR3 length: 17 amino acids. Germline loops: CDR1 SNHLY, CDR2 FYNNEI. V dropped 7 bases and J dropped 2 bases, with 24 bases sitting between them. The CDR3: CASTGSSVAGPTYEQYF. The CDR3 region has the DNA TGTGCCAGCACCGGGTCGTCAGTGGCAGGGCCTACCTACGAGCAGTACTTC.

The chain recombines TRBV2 with TRBJ2-3; maybe TRBD2 (6 bases). V was pared by 6 bases and J by 4 bases, with 17 bases between. Germline assignment: CDR1 SNHLY and CDR2 FYNNEI. CDR3 length: 15 amino acids. In nucleotides, the CDR3 is TGTGCCAGCAGCCCCAACAACCCGGGGGCAGATACGCAGTATTTT. Amino acids: CASSPNNPGADTQYF.

The chain links TRBV28 to TRBJ1-5; TRBD1 agrees at 7 bases. The CDR3 length is 14 residues. V was clipped by 7 bases and J by 2 bases; unmatched bases: 5. Germline V gene data show CDR1 as MDHEN and CDR2 as SYDVKM. CDR3 sequence (DNA): TGTGCCAGCACCTCGACAGGGCGCAATCAGCCCCAGCATTTT. The encoded protein is CASTSTGRNQPQHF.

V usage is TRBV5-1 and J usage is TRBJ1-1; the D gene is possibly TRBD1 (5 bases). V was clipped by 0 bases and J by 4 bases, with 13 bases between them. The CDR3 length is 15 residues. The germline V gene encodes CDR1 SGHRS and CDR2 YFSETQ. CDR3 in amino acids: CASSLAGRVGTEAFF. The CDR3 DNA sequence: TGCGCCAGCAGCTTGGCCGGCAGGGTTGGCACTGAAGCTTTCTTT. Together with reference TRBV5-1 and TRBJ1-1, the CDR3 gives the full variable domain: KAGVTQTPRYLIKTRGQQVTLSCSPISGHRSVSWYQQTPGQGLQFLFEYFSETQRNKGNFPGRFSGRQFSNSRSEMNVSTLELGDSALYLCASSLAGRVGTEAFFGQGTRLTVV.

The chain uses TRBV6-5 and TRBJ2-4, with D perhaps matching TRBD2 (6 bases). V dropped 0 bases and J dropped 5 bases, with 11 bases sitting between them. CDR3 length: 15 amino acids. Germline assignment: CDR1 MNHEY and CDR2 SVGAGI. The CDR3 sequence: CASSYSWDSENIQYF. In DNA form, the CDR3 reads TGTGCCAGCAGTTACTCGTGGGACTCCGAAAACATTCAGTACTTC.

This chain joins TRBV14 and TRBJ2-1; a possible D gene is TRBD1 (6 bases). This CDR3 comprises 17 residues. Trimming shortened V by 1 base and J by 10 bases, and 23 bases separated the two germline ends. Germline CDR1 is SGHDN and CDR2 is FVKESK. CDR3 sequence: CASSQGSGAPNPFEQFF. The CDR3 DNA sequence: TGTGCCAGCAGCCAAGGATCAGGGGCCCCAAACCCCTTCGAGCAGTTCTTC.

The chain joins TRBV6-6 to TRBJ1-5; D perhaps matches TRBD1 (5 bases). V lost 7 bases and J 7 bases, leaving 14 bases between the germline ends. CDR3 size: 13 residues. Looked up from germline, CDR1 is MNHNY and CDR2 is SVGAGI (reference sequence). CDR3 sequence reads: CASKGQGGQPQHF. The CDR3 region has the DNA TGTGCCAGCAAAGGCCAGGGAGGCCAGCCCCAGCATTTT.

This chain joins TRBV6-1 and TRBJ1-5, with a weak D call TRBD1 (6 bases). The germline V gene encodes CDR1 MNHNS and CDR2 SASEGT. V lost 3 bases to trimming and J lost 2 bases, with 11 bases between them. The CDR3 length is 15 residues. CDR3 in amino acids: CASSDLQGGNQPQHF. The CDR3 coding sequence is TGTGCCAGCAGTGATTTACAGGGAGGCAATCAGCCCCAGCATTTT.

In DNA, the CDR3 is TGTGCCATCAGGTCCGGACAGACTAACTATGGCTACACCTTC. Its protein product is CAIRSGQTNYGYTF. The chain recombines TRBV10-3 with TRBJ1-2; possibly TRBD1 for D (6 bases). Germline CDR1 reads ENHRY; CDR2 reads SYGVKD. The V end was cut by 6 bases, the J end by 0 bases, with 11 bases between. The CDR3 contains 14 residues.

This chain links TRBV7-2 with TRBJ2-1; 9 nucleotides align to TRBD2. The V gene end was trimmed by 0 bases and the J gene end by 7 bases; junction bases not matched to a gene: 4. CDR3 length: 15 amino acids. Germline CDR1 and CDR2: SGHTA and FQGNSA. The CDR3 nucleotides read TGTGCCAGCAGCTTAGCGCGGGGGGGCCAAAATGAGCAGTTCTTC. Translated: CASSLARGGQNEQFF.

V and J are TRBV28 and TRBJ1-1; no clear D. Germline CDR1 is MDHEN and CDR2 is SYDVKM. Trimming took 8 bases from V and 1 from J, leaving 8 bases between them. The CDR3 runs 12 residues. DNA of the CDR3: TGTGCCAGCCGGGAGTCGAACACTGAAGCTTTCTTT. Residues: CASRESNTEAFF.

The chain uses TRBV7-8 and TRBJ2-1, with 14 bases identical to TRBD2. Germline V gene lookup returns CDR1 SGHVS and CDR2 FQNEAQ. V gave up 4 bases and J gave up 0 bases; unmatched junction bases: 8. The CDR3 runs to 19 residues. The CDR3 region has the DNA TGTGCCAGCAGCTCTGGGACTAGCGGGAGACCGAGCTCCTACAATGAGCAGTTCTTC. Translating it yields CASSSGTSGRPSSYNEQFF.

The chain recombines TRBV2 with TRBJ2-5; possible D gene TRBD1, 5 bases. This CDR3 comprises 12 residues. Trimming shortened V by 6 bases and J by 5 bases, and 10 bases separated the two germline ends. Germline V gene data show CDR1 as SNHLY and CDR2 as FYNNEI. The chain's CDR3 is CASRTDRETQYF. CDR3 in DNA: TGTGCCAGCAGGACAGATCGGGAGACCCAGTACTTC.

The chain carries TRBV5-5 and TRBJ1-1; D remains ambiguous. V was clipped by 3 bases and J by 4 bases, with 13 bases between them. The CDR3 contains 14 residues. The germline CDR1 and CDR2 sequences are SGHKS and YYEKEE (reference sequence). Here the CDR3 DNA reads TGTGCCAGCAGCTCCAAAAGTGGCCCCACTGAAGCTTTCTTT. The encoded protein is CASSSKSGPTEAFF.

V usage is TRBV29-1 and J usage is TRBJ1-5; tentative D call: TRBD1 (5 bases). Germline CDR1 reads SQVTM; CDR2 reads ANQGSEA. Trimming left V 6 bases short and J 2 bases short, with 8 bases between. This CDR3 comprises 12 residues. CDR3 nucleotides: TGCAGCGTGACAGAGGGCAATCAGCCCCAGCATTTT. Protein product: CSVTEGNQPQHF.

The genes are TRBV5-4 and TRBJ2-3; 10 bases align to TRBD2. Germline values: CDR1 SGHNT, CDR2 YYREEE (reference sequence). V trimming: 1 base; J trimming: 2 bases; junction bases outside the gene matches: 1. The CDR3 totals 15 residues. For the CDR3, the DNA is TGTGCCAGCAGCTTGACTAGCGGGAACACAGATACGCAGTATTTT. This codes for CASSLTSGNTDTQYF.

The chain carries TRBV29-1 and TRBJ2-1; 10 bases are shared with TRBD1. Trimming took 6 bases from V and 7 from J; bases not matched to a gene: 15. Germline V lookup: CDR1 SQVTM, CDR2 ANQGSEA. The CDR3 has 16 amino acids. CDR3 DNA: TGCAGCGTCGGCAGAGTTTCGGGACAGGGGCGGAATGAGCAGTTCTTC. This encodes CSVGRVSGQGRNEQFF.

This chain joins TRBV5-1 and TRBJ1-2, with TRBD1 matching over 7 bases. Germline values: CDR1 SGHRS, CDR2 YFSETQ. Trimming cost V 3 bases and J 3 bases; bases outside gene matches: 2. This CDR3 is built from 13 residues. The CDR3 nucleotides are TGCGCCAGCAGCTCGACAGGGCACTATGGCTACACCTTC. Its protein product is CASSSTGHYGYTF.